Sequencing of this T cell receptor beta chain was carried out in a study of radiotherapy plus CTLA-4 blockade in lung cancer. Here immunoSEQ multiplex PCR was the method, and the copy in TCRdb shows in-frame clones only, minus some. The table has approximately 78,000 clones, over 65% seen once. Germline V CDR1 and CDR2: SNHLY, FYNNEI. This CDR3 is built from 15 residues. The V and J ends lost 3 bases and 5 bases respectively, with 16 bases between them. The rearrangement links TRBV2 to TRBJ1-1, with D perhaps TRBD1 (6 bases). The sequence derives from a human donor with non-small cell lung cancer who had a complete response to radiotherapy plus ipilimumab. Sequenced here: peripheral blood, sampled from a patient treated with radiotherapy plus ipilimumab. The CDR3 DNA sequence: TGTGCCAGCAGTGAGCAATCCCGGGGGCGGACTGAAGCTTTCTTT. Its protein product is CASSEQSRGRTEAFF.